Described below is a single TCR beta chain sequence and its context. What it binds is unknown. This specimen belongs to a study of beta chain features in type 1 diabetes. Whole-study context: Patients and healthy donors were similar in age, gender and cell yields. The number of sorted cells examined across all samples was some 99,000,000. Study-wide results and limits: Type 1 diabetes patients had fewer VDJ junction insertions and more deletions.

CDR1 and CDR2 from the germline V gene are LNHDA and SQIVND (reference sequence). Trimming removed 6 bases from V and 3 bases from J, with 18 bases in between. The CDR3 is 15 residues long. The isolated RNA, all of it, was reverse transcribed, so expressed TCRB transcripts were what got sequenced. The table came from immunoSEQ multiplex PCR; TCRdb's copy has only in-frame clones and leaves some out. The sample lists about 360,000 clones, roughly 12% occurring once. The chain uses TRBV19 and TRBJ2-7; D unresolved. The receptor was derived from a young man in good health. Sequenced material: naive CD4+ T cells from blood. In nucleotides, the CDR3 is TGTGCCAGTAGGTCTGCATCCAGAACCCACTACGAGCAGTACTTC. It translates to CASRSASRTHYEQYF. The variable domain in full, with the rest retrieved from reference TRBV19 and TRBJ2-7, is DGGITQSPKYLFRKEGQNVTLSCEQNLNHDAMYWYRQDPGQGLRLIYYSQIVNDFQKGDIAEGYSVSREKKESFPLTVTSAQKNPTAFYLCASRSASRTHYEQYFGPGTRLTVT.